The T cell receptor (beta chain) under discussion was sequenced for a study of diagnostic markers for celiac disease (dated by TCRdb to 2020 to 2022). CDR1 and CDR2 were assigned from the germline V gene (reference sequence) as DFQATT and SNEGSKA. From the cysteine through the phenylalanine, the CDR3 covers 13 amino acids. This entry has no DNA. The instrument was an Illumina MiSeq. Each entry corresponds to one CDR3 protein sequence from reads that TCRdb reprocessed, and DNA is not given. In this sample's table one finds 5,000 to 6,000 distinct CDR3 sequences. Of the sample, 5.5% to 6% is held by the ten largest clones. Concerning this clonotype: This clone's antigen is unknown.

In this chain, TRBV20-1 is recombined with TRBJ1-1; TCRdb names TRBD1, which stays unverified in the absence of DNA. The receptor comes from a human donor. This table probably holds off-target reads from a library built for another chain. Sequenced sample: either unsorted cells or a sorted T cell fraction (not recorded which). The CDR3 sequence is CSALGQPNTEAFF.